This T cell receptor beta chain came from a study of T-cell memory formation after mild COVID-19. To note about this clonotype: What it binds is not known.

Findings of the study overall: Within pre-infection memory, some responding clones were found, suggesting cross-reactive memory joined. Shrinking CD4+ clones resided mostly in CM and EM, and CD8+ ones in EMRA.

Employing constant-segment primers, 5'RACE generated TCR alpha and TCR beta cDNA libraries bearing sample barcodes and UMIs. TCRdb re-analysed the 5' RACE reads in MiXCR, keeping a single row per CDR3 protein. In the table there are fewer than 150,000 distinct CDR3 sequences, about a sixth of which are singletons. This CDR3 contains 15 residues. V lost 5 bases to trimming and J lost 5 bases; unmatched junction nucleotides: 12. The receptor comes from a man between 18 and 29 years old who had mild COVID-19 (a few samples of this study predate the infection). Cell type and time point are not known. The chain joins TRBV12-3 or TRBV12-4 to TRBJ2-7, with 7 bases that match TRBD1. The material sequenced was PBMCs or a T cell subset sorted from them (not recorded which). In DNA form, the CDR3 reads TGTGCCAGCAGTATCTCGGGACAGCTAACCCACGAGCAGTACTTC. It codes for CASSISGQLTHEQYF.